The text below deals with one T cell receptor beta chain. These data belong to a study of blood T cell repertoires in COVID-19. Across the study: Sources were T cells, B-cell-depleted T cells, or PBMCs; the material itself was cDNA or gDNA.

It was during active infection that Seattle patients were enrolled and then longitudinally followed. In the original workflow: Amplifying reference gene primers gave estimates of nucleated cell counts. Libraries were prepared by immunoSEQ multiplex PCR; TCRdb keeps only in-frame clonotypes and omits some of them. The DNA gave D and trimming, while V, J and clone size come from that table. This sample has some 320,000 clones, with about nine tenths found just once. In germline, CDR1 is MNHEY, CDR2 SMNVEV (reference sequence). CDR3 length: 16 residues. The V and J ends lost 3 bases and 0 bases respectively, with 9 bases between them.

This chain links TRBV27 with TRBJ2-6; a possible D gene is TRBD1 (5 bases). The sequence came from a woman aged 25 to 39 with COVID-19, enrolled during active disease. Specimen: peripheral blood. The CDR3 loop is CASSLFDSSGANVLTF. The CDR3 DNA reads as TGTGCCAGCAGTTTGTTCGACAGCTCTGGGGCCAACGTCCTGACTTTC. Complete variable domain (other parts from reference TRBV27 and TRBJ2-6): EAQVTQNPRYLITVTGKKLTVTCSQNMNHEYMSWYRQDPGLGLRQIYYSMNVEVTDKGDVPEGYKVSRKEKRNFPLILESPSPNQTSLYFCASSLFDSSGANVLTFGAGSRLTVL.